This is a list of T cell receptor beta chains from one sample in a study of cytomegalovirus exposure and HLA in healthy donors. Sequenced by immunoSEQ multiplex PCR; TCRdb stores in-frame clones only, minus some. The sample contains roughly 150,000 clones, 65% to 70% of which appear only once. The sample consisted of PBMCs. The receptors shown here come from a human donor in good health. Both conserved end residues are part of each CDR3. Fields, in order: D gene, V gene, J gene, clone size, CDR3 protein, CDR3 DNA. A D gene is named only where the DNA matches it firmly. Only part of the rows carry a size: once, few, many, or a class if the clone is expanded.

NA	TRBV27	TRBJ2-7	NA	CASSLVLGSTPGEQYF	TGTGCCAGCAGTTTAGTTCTCGGGAGCACTCCGGGGGAGCAGTACTTC
NA	TRBV4-2	TRBJ2-5	NA	CASSQDHGTETQYF	TGTGCCAGCAGCCAAGATCATGGCACAGAGACCCAGTACTTC
TRBD2	TRBV19	TRBJ2-6	few	CASKAGLYSGANVLTF	TGTGCCAGTAAAGCGGGACTCTACTCTGGGGCCAACGTCCTGACTTTC
NA	TRBV5-1	TRBJ1-6	NA	CASSTFSTGIDSPLHF	TGCGCCAGCAGCACCTTCTCGACAGGAATAGACTCACCCCTCCACTTT
TRBD1	TRBV28	TRBJ2-7	few	CASSESTGSLHEQYF	TGTGCCAGCAGCGAATCGACAGGGTCCCTTCACGAGCAGTACTTC
NA	TRBV28	TRBJ1-2	NA	CASRRNQGMGYTF	TGTGCCAGCAGACGAAACCAGGGGATGGGCTACACCTTC
TRBD1	TRBV9	TRBJ2-7	few	CASSPPGTGDSEQYF	TGTGCCAGCAGCCCCCCCGGGACAGGGGACTCCGAGCAGTACTTC
NA	TRBV6-1	TRBJ1-5	NA	CASTPRGGSQPQHF	TGTGCCAGCACTCCAAGGGGGGGTAGTCAGCCCCAGCATTTT
TRBD1	TRBV10-3	TRBJ2-7	NA	CAISKTGAEQYF	TGTGCCATCAGTAAAACAGGGGCCGAGCAGTACTTC
TRBD2	TRBV27	TRBJ2-7	NA	CASSFVAGQAGQYF	TGTGCCAGCAGTTTCGTAGCGGGCCAGGCGGGGCAGTACTTC
TRBD2	TRBV4-3	TRBJ2-7	NA	CASSQTIAGPRSYEQYF	TGCGCCAGCAGCCAAACGATAGCGGGGCCCCGCTCCTACGAGCAGTACTTC
TRBD1	TRBV27	TRBJ1-5	NA	CASSLGTGFNQPQHF	TGTGCCAGCAGTTTAGGGACAGGGTTTAATCAGCCCCAGCATTTT
NA	TRBV5-1	TRBJ2-2	NA	CASSLWGPGTGELFF	TGCGCCAGCAGCTTGTGGGGGCCTGGGACCGGGGAGCTGTTTTTT
TRBD1	TRBV9	TRBJ1-1	NA	CASSGQGVRDTEAFF	TGTGCCAGCAGTGGACAGGGGGTCAGGGACACTGAAGCTTTCTTT
NA	TRBV29-1	TRBJ1-1	NA	CSVGGVDTEAFF	TGCAGCGTTGGAGGTGTGGACACTGAAGCTTTCTTT
TRBD2	TRBV10-3	TRBJ2-1	few	CAISVGGGSYNEQFF	TGTGCCATCAGTGTGGGCGGGGGCTCCTACAATGAGCAGTTCTTC
NA	TRBV5-1	TRBJ1-1	few	CASSFSVSNTEAFF	TGCGCCAGCAGCTTTAGCGTATCGAACACTGAAGCTTTCTTT
TRBD2	TRBV9	TRBJ2-2	NA	CASSGGLAAGELFF	TGTGCCAGCAGCGGAGGACTAGCGGCCGGGGAGCTGTTTTTT
TRBD2	TRBV5-4	TRBJ2-3	NA	CASSVRLASADTQYF	TGTGCCAGCAGCGTCCGACTAGCTAGCGCAGATACGCAGTATTTT
NA	TRBV18	TRBJ2-3	NA	CASSPGTSTDTQYF	TGTGCCAGCTCACCAGGGACTAGCACAGATACGCAGTATTTT
TRBD2	TRBV18	TRBJ2-7	NA	CASSLLAGAKTYEQYF	TGTGCCAGCTCACTCTTAGCGGGAGCGAAAACCTACGAGCAGTACTTC
NA	TRBV5-1	TRBJ2-1	NA	CASSLGQYSYNEQFF	TGCGCCAGCAGCTTGGGACAGTACTCCTACAATGAGCAGTTCTTC
NA	TRBV7-8	TRBJ2-7	NA	CASSLGSDYEQYF	TGTGCCAGCAGCTTAGGTTCAGACTACGAGCAGTACTTC
NA	TRBV9	TRBJ2-1	NA	CASSVVGLDSSDEQFF	TGTGCCAGCAGCGTAGTCGGTCTAGATTCTTCCGATGAGCAGTTCTTC
NA	TRBV7-3	TRBJ2-5	NA	CASSSVSLAIQETQYF	TGTGCCAGCAGCTCCGTTTCCCTAGCGATACAAGAGACCCAGTACTTC
NA	TRBV7-2	TRBJ2-5	NA	CASSLVAAQETQYF	TGTGCCAGCAGCTTAGTAGCGGCCCAAGAGACCCAGTACTTC
TRBD1	TRBV6-5	TRBJ2-5	once	CASSTGQGGKETQYF	TGTGCCAGCAGTACCGGACAGGGGGGCAAAGAGACCCAGTACTTC
NA	TRBV28	TRBJ2-3	NA	CASSLSGTWQYF	TGTGCCAGCAGTTTATCCGGGACATGGCAGTATTTT
TRBD2	TRBV7-9	TRBJ2-5	NA	CASSLGTAGGQETQYF	TGTGCCAGCAGCTTAGGGACTGCGGGAGGGCAAGAGACCCAGTACTTC
TRBD1	TRBV6-4	TRBJ2-3	NA	CASSEQGGTDTQYF	TGTGCCAGCAGTGAGCAGGGGGGCACAGATACGCAGTATTTT
NA	TRBV19	TRBJ2-7	NA	CASSRQESSYEQYF	TGTGCCAGTAGTCGACAGGAGAGCTCCTACGAGCAGTACTTC
NA	TRBV20-1	TRBJ1-5	NA	CSARELKPQHF	TGCAGTGCTAGAGAGTTAAAGCCCCAGCATTTT
TRBD2	TRBV7-3	TRBJ2-3	NA	CASSPLGGGTTDTQYF	TGTGCCAGCAGCCCCCTGGGGGGGGGAACCACAGATACGCAGTATTTT
NA	TRBV27	TRBJ1-4	NA	CASSLSGTGYEKLFF	TGTGCCAGCAGTTTATCCGGGACTGGTTATGAAAAACTGTTTTTT
NA	TRBV7-9	TRBJ2-5	NA	CASSLGRVGNLQETQYF	TGTGCCAGCAGCTTAGGGCGGGTAGGGAACCTTCAAGAGACCCAGTACTTC
NA	TRBV7-9	TRBJ2-3	once	CASSLLVPQGSDTQYF	TGTGCCAGCAGCTTACTGGTCCCCCAGGGCTCAGATACGCAGTATTTT
NA	TRBV5-6	TRBJ2-7	NA	CASSSGEDYEQYF	TGTGCCAGCAGCTCGGGGGAGGACTACGAGCAGTACTTC
NA	TRBV28	TRBJ1-2	NA	CASSFGFASGYGYTF	TGTGCCAGCAGTTTTGGTTTTGCATCCGGCTATGGCTACACCTTC
TRBD1	TRBV5-1	TRBJ1-1	NA	CASSLDRGGTEAFF	TGCGCCAGCAGCCTCGACAGGGGGGGCACTGAAGCTTTCTTT
TRBD2	TRBV4-2	TRBJ2-1	NA	CASSQGSGSGTYNEQFF	TGTGCCAGCAGCCAAGGGAGCGGGAGCGGGACCTACAATGAGCAGTTCTTC
TRBD1	TRBV19	TRBJ2-4	NA	CASSYNRGAKNIQYF	TGTGCCAGTAGTTATAACAGGGGAGCCAAAAACATTCAGTACTTC
NA	TRBV6-5	TRBJ1-1	few	CASTPTGDTEAFF	TGTGCCAGCACCCCAACGGGGGACACTGAAGCTTTCTTT
TRBD2	TRBV27	TRBJ2-2	NA	CASSLGLAGKELFF	TGTGCCAGCAGTTTGGGACTAGCGGGGAAAGAGCTGTTTTTT
TRBD2	TRBV28	TRBJ2-1	NA	CASFSGNNEQFF	TGTGCCAGCTTTAGCGGGAATAATGAGCAGTTCTTC
NA	TRBV5-6	TRBJ2-2	NA	CASSSNTGELFF	TGTGCCAGCAGCTCAAACACCGGGGAGCTGTTTTTT
TRBD2	TRBV6-5	TRBJ2-7	NA	CASSYSGTRAYEQYF	TGTGCCAGCAGTTACTCGGGGACTAGGGCCTACGAGCAGTACTTC
TRBD1	TRBV19	TRBJ1-4	NA	CASSPTGGFSNEKLFF	TGTGCCAGTAGCCCTACAGGGGGTTTTTCTAATGAAAAACTGTTTTTT
NA	TRBV5-1	TRBJ2-1	NA	CASSLGQGGVNEQFF	TGCGCCAGCAGCTTGGGTCAGGGTGGAGTCAATGAGCAGTTCTTC
TRBD1	TRBV27	TRBJ1-4	NA	CASGSPGQGDEKLFF	TGTGCCAGCGGTTCACCGGGACAGGGGGATGAAAAACTGTTTTTT
TRBD2	TRBV6-1	TRBJ2-1	NA	CASSETSGRAYNEQFF	TGTGCCAGCAGTGAAACTAGCGGGAGGGCCTACAATGAGCAGTTCTTC
TRBD2	TRBV7-2	TRBJ2-5	NA	CASSLEAGAQYF	TGTGCCAGCAGCTTAGAGGCGGGAGCCCAGTACTTC
NA	TRBV6-5	TRBJ1-2	NA	CASSVEANYGYTF	TGTGCCAGCAGTGTCGAGGCTAACTATGGCTACACCTTC
TRBD1	TRBV30	TRBJ1-2	NA	CAWKRGRLGSGYGYTF	TGTGCCTGGAAGAGGGGGCGCTTAGGATCGGGGTACGGCTACACCTTC
TRBD2	TRBV27	TRBJ2-2	NA	CASSRSGKIGELFF	TGTGCCAGCAGTCGGAGCGGGAAGATCGGGGAGCTGTTTTTT
TRBD1	TRBV28	TRBJ1-1	NA	CASRSQGIYTEAFF	TGTGCCAGCAGGTCACAGGGGATTTACACTGAAGCTTTCTTT